The rows below give T cell receptor beta chains drawn from one sample of a study of neurological immune-mediated disorders. TCRdb reanalysed the 5' RACE reads using MiXCR and keeps one entry per CDR3 protein. This table holds 20,000 to 25,000 distinct CDR3 sequences, about 13% found once. The specimen was PBMCs. The receptors come from a woman aged 55-69 years with HTLV-1-associated myelopathy (HAM/TSP). Each CDR3 is given with its conserved first and last residue. A D gene is named only where the DNA matches it firmly. Clone size, where shown, is once, few, many, or a class for clones that have expanded.

cdr3_aa cdr3_nt j_call v_call d_call clone_size
CASRGLGQGKTGELFF TGCGCCAGCAGAGGTCTGGGACAGGGTAAAACCGGGGAGCTGTTTTTT TRBJ2-2 TRBV5-1 TRBD1 many
CSAEGQTYEQYF TGCAGTGCTGAGGGACAGACCTACGAGCAGTACTTC TRBJ2-7 TRBV20-1 TRBD1 NA
CASSLMAGGLDTQYF TGCGCCAGCAGCTTGATGGCGGGGGGGCTAGATACGCAGTATTTT TRBJ2-3 TRBV5-1 TRBD2 many
CASSLALAGAQDTQYF TGTGCCAGCAGCTTAGCGCTTGCGGGGGCCCAAGATACGCAGTATTTT TRBJ2-3 TRBV7-6 NA many
CASSQDVGQVDYEQYF TGCGCCAGCAGCCAAGATGTCGGACAGGTTGACTACGAGCAGTACTTC TRBJ2-7 TRBV4-3 TRBD1 many
CASSHPLAGSNTGELFF TGCGCCAGCAGCCACCCCCTAGCGGGTTCGAACACCGGGGAGCTGTTTTTT TRBJ2-2 TRBV4-1 TRBD2 many
CASSYSGSGNTIYF TGTGCCAGCAGTTATTCGGGATCTGGAAACACCATATATTTT TRBJ1-3 TRBV6-6 NA many
CASSFYICRPTVNTEAFF NA TRBJ1-1 TRBV5-6 NA NA
CASSRTTGTSGMDEQYF TGTGCCAGCAGCCGCACGACCGGGACTAGCGGGATGGACGAGCAGTACTTC TRBJ2-7 TRBV4-2 TRBD2 many
CASSQTGTVNTGELFF TGTGCCAGCAGCCAGACCGGGACAGTTAACACCGGGGAGCTGTTTTTT TRBJ2-2 TRBV5-5 TRBD1 few
CTNSFAAQREQFF TGTACCAACAGTTTTGCGGCACAAAGGGAGCAGTTCTTC TRBJ2-1 TRBV27 NA NA
CSAARQGRNTEAFF TGCAGTGCTGCGAGACAGGGGCGCAACACTGAAGCTTTCTTT TRBJ1-1 TRBV20-1 TRBD1 NA
CAITPTSGRGNEQYF TGTGCCATCACTCCGACTAGCGGGAGGGGCAACGAGCAGTACTTC TRBJ2-7 TRBV10-3 TRBD2 many
CASRTSGRYNEQFF TGCGCCAGCAGAACTAGCGGGAGGTACAATGAGCAGTTCTTC TRBJ2-1 TRBV10-2 TRBD2 NA
CASSPQGGNTEAFF TGCGCCAGCAGCCCTCAGGGCGGCAACACTGAAGCTTTCTTT TRBJ1-1 TRBV5-1 NA many
CSARKEAGVVYEQFF TGCAGTGCTAGGAAAGAAGCGGGAGTGGTCTATGAGCAGTTCTTC TRBJ2-1 TRBV20-1 TRBD2 many
CSASSTGVEKLFF TGCAGTGCTTCCTCGACAGGGGTAGAAAAACTGTTTTTT TRBJ1-4 TRBV20-1 TRBD1 many
CASSPGGGRTPGYF TGCGCCAGCTCCCCAGGGGGCGGGAGGACCCCTGGGTATTTT TRBJ2-3 TRBV10-1 NA many
CAISRGGSTDTQYF TGTGCCATCAGCCGAGGAGGTAGCACAGATACGCAGTATTTT TRBJ2-3 TRBV10-3 NA many
CASSYPLRRDNQPQHF TGTGCCAGCAGTTACCCCCTTAGACGAGACAATCAGCCCCAGCATTTT TRBJ1-5 TRBV6-2/TRBV6-3 NA many
CASSLEGYEQYF TGTGCCAGCAGCTTGGAGGGGTACGAGCAGTACTTC TRBJ2-7 TRBV5-4 NA large
CASSHWTSGRRRGNEQFF TGTGCCAGCAGCCATTGGACTAGCGGGAGGAGGAGGGGTAATGAGCAGTTCTTC TRBJ2-1 TRBV3-1 TRBD2 many
CASSGFDDTQYF TGTGCCAGCAGCGGGTTCGACGATACGCAGTATTTT TRBJ2-3 TRBV7-2 NA many
CASSLVLAGTSGTQYF TGCGCCAGCAGCTTGGTGCTAGCGGGGACCTCTGGGACGCAGTATTTT TRBJ2-3 TRBV5-1 TRBD2 large
CATSVGTGTDTQYF TGTGCCACCAGTGTAGGGACAGGGACAGATACGCAGTATTTT TRBJ2-3 TRBV24-1 TRBD1 few
CASSRTSGRAGSTDTQYF TGTGCCAGCAGCAGGACTAGCGGGAGGGCCGGTAGCACAGATACGCAGTATTTT TRBJ2-3 TRBV5-6 TRBD2 many
CASSFGDGRGRNEQFF TGCGCCAGCAGTTTCGGCGATGGGAGGGGTCGGAATGAGCAGTTCTTC TRBJ2-1 TRBV10-1 TRBD2 many
CASIDPGRGYTF TGTGCCAGCATCGACCCAGGGCGTGGCTACACCTTC TRBJ1-2 TRBV6-2/TRBV6-3 NA NA
CASSLKGSTEAFF TGTGCCAGCAGTTTGAAGGGGTCCACTGAAGCTTTCTTT TRBJ1-1 TRBV12-3/TRBV12-4 NA NA